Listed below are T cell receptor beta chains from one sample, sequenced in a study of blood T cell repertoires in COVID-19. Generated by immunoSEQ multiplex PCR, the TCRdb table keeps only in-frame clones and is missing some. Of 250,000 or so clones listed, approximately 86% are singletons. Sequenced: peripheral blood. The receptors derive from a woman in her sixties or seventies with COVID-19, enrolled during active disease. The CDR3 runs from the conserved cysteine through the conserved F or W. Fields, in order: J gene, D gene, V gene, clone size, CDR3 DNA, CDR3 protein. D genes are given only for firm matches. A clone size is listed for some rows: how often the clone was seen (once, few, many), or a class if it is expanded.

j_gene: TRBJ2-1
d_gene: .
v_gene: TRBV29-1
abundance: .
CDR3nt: TGCAGCGGGGAAGGGGCGGCCGATGAGCAGTTCTTC
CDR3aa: CSGEGAADEQFF

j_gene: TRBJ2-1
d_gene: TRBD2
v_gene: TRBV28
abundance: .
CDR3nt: TGTGCCAGCAGCCCTAGCGGGAGCTCCTACAATGAGCAGTTCTTC
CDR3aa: CASSPSGSSYNEQFF

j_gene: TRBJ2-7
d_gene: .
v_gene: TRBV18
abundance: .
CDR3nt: TGTGCCAGTCGTTTTGGGAGTACCCACGAGCAGTACTTC
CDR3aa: CASRFGSTHEQYF

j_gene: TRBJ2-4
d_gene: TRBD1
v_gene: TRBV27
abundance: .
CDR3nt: TGTGCCAGCAGCGAAACCGGGACAGGGGGGATGAGAAACATTCAGTACTTC
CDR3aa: CASSETGTGGMRNIQYF

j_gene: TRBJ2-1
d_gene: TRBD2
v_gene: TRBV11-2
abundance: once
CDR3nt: TGTGCCAGCAGCTTCCTTGTAGCGGGGTCCTACAATGAGCAGTTCTTC
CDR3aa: CASSFLVAGSYNEQFF

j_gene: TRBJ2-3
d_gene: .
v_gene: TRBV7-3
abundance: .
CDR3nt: TGTGCCAGCAGCTTAGTTCAGGGATCGACAGATACGCAGTATTTT
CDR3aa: CASSLVQGSTDTQYF

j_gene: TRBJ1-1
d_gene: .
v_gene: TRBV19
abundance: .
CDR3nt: TGTGCCAGTAGTGGTCCGGCGGGGGCGAACACTGAAGCTTTCTTT
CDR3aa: CASSGPAGANTEAFF

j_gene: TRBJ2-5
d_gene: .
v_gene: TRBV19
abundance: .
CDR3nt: TGTGCCAGTAGTATTTTTTGGGGCAGGCAAGAGACCCAGTACTTC
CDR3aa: CASSIFWGRQETQYF

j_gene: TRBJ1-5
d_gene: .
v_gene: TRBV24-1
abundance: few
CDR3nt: TGTGCCACCAGTGAGCCGGGGGAATGGGGCAATCAGCCCCAGCATTTT
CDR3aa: CATSEPGEWGNQPQHF

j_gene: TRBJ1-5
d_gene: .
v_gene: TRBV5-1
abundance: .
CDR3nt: TGCGCCAGCAGCTTGGCCGGGGGAAACTATCAGCCCCAGCATTTT
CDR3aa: CASSLAGGNYQPQHF

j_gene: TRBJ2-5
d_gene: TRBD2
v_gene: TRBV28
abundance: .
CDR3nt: TGTGCCAGCAGCGACTACTTAGCGGGAGGGTTGGAGACCCAGTACTTC
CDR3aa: CASSDYLAGGLETQYF

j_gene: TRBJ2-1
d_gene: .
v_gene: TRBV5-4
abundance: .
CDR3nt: TGTGCCAGCAGCTTGGATGGAGAGAGCTCCTACAATGAGCAGTTCTTC
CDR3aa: CASSLDGESSYNEQFF

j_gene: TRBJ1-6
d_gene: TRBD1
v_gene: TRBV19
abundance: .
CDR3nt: TGTGCCAGTAAATCCCACCCGAACTCCGCTAACAGGGGGCTCAATTCACCCCTCCACTTT
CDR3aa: CASKSHPNSANRGLNSPLHF

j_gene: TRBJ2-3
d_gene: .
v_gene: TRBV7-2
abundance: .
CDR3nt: TGTGCCAGCAGCTTAAGGGGCCTTGCCACAGATACGCAGTATTTT
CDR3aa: CASSLRGLATDTQYF

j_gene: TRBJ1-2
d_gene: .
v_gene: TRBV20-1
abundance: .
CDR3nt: TGCAGTGCTAGTGCCAGGGCCTTATCTTATGGCTACACCTTC
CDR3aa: CSASARALSYGYTF

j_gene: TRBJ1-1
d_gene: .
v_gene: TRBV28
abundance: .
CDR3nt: TGTGCCAGCAGTTCTGGAGGAACTGAAGCTTTCTTT
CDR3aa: CASSSGGTEAFF